One T cell receptor (beta chain) is described in this entry. Its antigen remains unknown. These data are taken from a study of T cell responses to AZD1222 COVID-19 vaccine. Clones were read by immunoSEQ multiplex PCR, and TCRdb kept only the in-frame ones, dropping some. The sample lists approximately 120,000 clones; 70% to 90% were seen once. Findings of the study overall: The study found vaccine-associated CD4 TCRs spanning spike, dominant at 160-218 and 743-854. Researchers took repertoire samples only after the peak T cell response had come. Per reports, nearly half of all spike-specific TCRs target regions that are unmutated in variants.

This specimen was peripheral blood, taken on day 0 of AZD1222 vaccination. The sequence was collected from an adult in good health.

The chain's CDR3 is CASSTYSGGRQPQHF. The DNA of the CDR3 is TGTGCCAGTAGTACCTATTCGGGGGGCCGTCAGCCCCAGCATTTT. The chain uses TRBV19 and TRBJ1-5; the D gene is possibly TRBD1 (6 bases). V was cut by 4 bases and J by 6 bases, with 16 bases left in between. CDR3 length equals 15 residues. The germline V gene encodes CDR1 LNHDA and CDR2 SQIVND (reference sequence).